This is a list of T cell receptor beta chains from one sample in a study of blood T cell repertoires in COVID-19. TCRdb keeps only in-frame clones here, not all; method: immunoSEQ multiplex PCR. The table has approximately 100,000 clones, nearly 90% seen once. Sequencing was performed on peripheral blood. The receptor source for this set is a man in his fifties or sixties in a cohort sampled during active COVID-19. CDR3s include the opening cysteine and the closing phenylalanine or tryptophan. D genes are given only for firm matches. Size values are once, few and many counts, or a class for expanded clones, and some rows have none.

size: -
J: TRBJ1-2
V: TRBV11-2
D: TRBD1
CDR3: CASTKDRGGYGYTF
DNA: TGTGCCAGCACCAAAGACAGGGGTGGCTATGGCTACACCTTC

size: -
J: TRBJ1-5
V: TRBV2
D: -
CDR3: CASSEGRYDQPQHF
DNA: TGTGCCAGCAGTGAAGGCCGCTACGATCAGCCCCAGCATTTT

size: -
J: TRBJ2-5
V: TRBV14
D: TRBD1
CDR3: CASRRQGGETQYF
DNA: TGTGCCAGCCGTCGACAGGGCGGGGAGACCCAGTACTTC

size: -
J: TRBJ1-6
V: TRBV14
D: -
CDR3: CASSVLGADNSPLHF
DNA: TGTGCCAGCAGCGTGCTGGGGGCCGATAATTCACCCCTCCACTTT

size: -
J: TRBJ2-3
V: TRBV5-1
D: TRBD2
CDR3: CASSPGGWTDTQYF
DNA: TGCGCCAGCAGCCCGGGGGGTTGGACAGATACGCAGTATTTT

size: -
J: TRBJ2-7
V: TRBV15
D: TRBD1
CDR3: CATSSQTGPYEQYF
DNA: TGTGCCACCAGCAGCCAGACAGGGCCCTACGAGCAGTACTTC

size: -
J: TRBJ1-4
V: TRBV11-3
D: -
CDR3: CASSSSTGPTHPEKLFF
DNA: TGTGCCAGCAGCTCGTCTACAGGGCCGACGCATCCTGAAAAACTGTTTTTT

size: -
J: TRBJ1-6
V: TRBV5-4
D: TRBD1
CDR3: CASSPGTGKGSPLHF
DNA: TGTGCCAGCAGCCCCGGGACAGGGAAGGGTTCACCCCTCCACTTT

size: -
J: TRBJ2-1
V: TRBV10-3
D: -
CDR3: CAISYPRGEQFF
DNA: TGTGCCATCAGCTACCCTCGGGGTGAGCAGTTCTTC

size: -
J: TRBJ2-7
V: TRBV4-2
D: TRBD1
CDR3: CASSQNRGQGRYEQYF
DNA: TGTGCCAGCAGCCAGAACCGCGGACAGGGTCGGTACGAGCAGTACTTC

size: -
J: TRBJ2-7
V: TRBV5-1
D: TRBD1
CDR3: CASSIGQGTIPYEQYF
DNA: TGCGCCAGCAGCATCGGACAGGGAACAATACCCTACGAGCAGTACTTC

size: -
J: TRBJ1-1
V: TRBV7-3
D: -
CDR3: CASSPTHLGGTEAFF
DNA: TGTGCCAGCAGCCCCACCCACCTCGGGGGCACTGAAGCTTTCTTT

size: -
J: TRBJ1-1
V: TRBV5-8
D: TRBD1
CDR3: CASSLGTGANF
DNA: TGTGCCAGCAGCTTGGGGACAGGCGCTAACTTT

size: -
J: TRBJ2-2
V: TRBV28
D: TRBD1
CDR3: CASSEGQRRTGELFF
DNA: TGTGCCAGCAGCGAGGGACAGAGGCGGACCGGGGAGCTGTTTTTT

size: -
J: TRBJ2-5
V: TRBV9
D: -
CDR3: CASSVAAGQETQYF
DNA: TGTGCCAGCAGCGTAGCTGCAGGCCAAGAGACCCAGTACTTC

size: once
J: TRBJ1-1
V: TRBV5-1
D: -
CDR3: CASSRETMNTEAFF
DNA: TGCGCCAGCTCGAGGGAAACTATGAACACTGAAGCTTTCTTT